The 18 T cell receptor beta chains presented below share a single source sample, sequenced in a study of CD8+ T cells in alopecia areata. The treatment is: oral pan-JAK inhibitor, 5-10 mg twice daily. Extracted from the samples, RNA was reverse transcribed into cDNA to serve as the sequencing template. Using immunoSEQ multiplex PCR, the repertoire was profiled, and TCRdb retains in-frame clones only, with some absent. The sample lists 150,000 or so clones; less than 70% were seen once. Sequenced here: CD8+ T cells sorted from blood, sampled at week 4, from a patient treated with tofacitinib. Receptor source: a human donor with alopecia areata.

This clone was observed a handful of times. The chain links TRBV6-6 to TRBJ2-1; D is uncertain. The germline V gene has CDR1 MNHNY and CDR2 SVGAGI (reference sequence). The germline V and J ends were trimmed by 4 bases and 3 bases, with 7 bases remaining between them. CDR3 length: 13 amino acids. The chain's CDR3 is CASSWQDYNEQFF. In nucleotides, the CDR3 is TGTGCCAGCAGTTGGCAGGACTACAATGAGCAGTTCTTC.

This clone appeared many times. Germline and junction disagree at one end, which may indicate a read error. V and J are TRBV7-3 and TRBJ1-2; TRBD1 is a possible D gene (5 bases). The CDR3 covers 13 residues. Germline CDR1 is SGHTA and CDR2 is FQGTGA. The CDR3 spells CASSLVGTYLLGF. The DNA of the CDR3 is TGTGCCAGCAGCTTAGTGGGGACTTACCTTCTGGGTTTC.

The chain joins TRBV4-1 to TRBJ1-2, with D possibly TRBD1 on 6 matching bases. Germline V gene lookup returns CDR1 MGHRA and CDR2 YSYEKL. This CDR3 has 15 residues. V was shortened by 2 bases and J by 0 bases, with 10 bases between the two germline ends. The CDR3 coding sequence is TGCGCCAGCAGCCAACCCGGACAGCCTAACTATGGCTACACCTTC. It encodes CASSQPGQPNYGYTF.

The chain has TRBV5-6 and TRBJ1-2, with D perhaps matching TRBD1 (6 bases). The CDR3 is 15 residues long. Between the trimmed V and J ends, which lost 4 bases and 4 bases, there was a span of 17 bases. The germline V gene encodes CDR1 SGHDT and CDR2 YYEEEE. CDR3 in amino acids: CASSEDRAPSYGYTF. The CDR3 DNA sequence: TGTGCCAGCAGCGAGGACAGAGCCCCTAGCTATGGCTACACCTTC.

The rearrangement links TRBV5-1 to TRBJ2-4; the D gene is possibly TRBD1 (6 bases). CDR1 and CDR2 from the germline V gene are SGHRS and YFSETQ. V was clipped by 9 bases and J by 0 bases, with 22 bases between them. The CDR3 runs to 17 residues. The CDR3 nucleotides are TGCGCCAATACGGATGACAGGTGGATTAGAGCCAAAAACATTCAGTACTTC. It yields the protein CANTDDRWIRAKNIQYF.

The CDR3 is CASVPGQGAGTDTQYF. As DNA, the CDR3 is TGTGCTAGTGTTCCGGGACAGGGGGCTGGCACAGATACGCAGTATTTT. This rearrangement joins TRBV12-5 to TRBJ2-3, with 12 bases identical to TRBD1. The V gene's germline CDR1 is LGHNT and CDR2 FRNRAP. The CDR3 extends over 16 amino acids. The V segment lost 7 bases and the J segment 1 base; nucleotides outside the gene matches: 6.

This chain links TRBV5-1 with TRBJ2-1, with 7 bases fitting TRBD1. V shed 3 bases, J shed 3 bases, and the junction held 6 bases outside the gene matches. Per the germline V gene, CDR1 is SGHRS and CDR2 is YFSETQ. There are 15 residues in the CDR3. This CDR3 is CASSYTGDVYNEQFF. DNA for the CDR3: TGCGCCAGCAGCTATACAGGGGACGTCTACAATGAGCAGTTCTTC.

The V call is TRBV5-6, the J call TRBJ2-7, with D unclear. Germline values: CDR1 SGHDT, CDR2 YYEEEE. Trimming stripped 4 bases from V and 3 bases from J, with 14 bases between. The CDR3 spans 14 residues. The CDR3 spells CASSTPGWHYEQYF. CDR3 coding DNA: TGTGCCAGCAGCACCCCCGGGTGGCACTACGAGCAGTACTTC.

The chain uses TRBV4-1 and TRBJ1-1; D gene unclear. This CDR3 has 14 residues. V was pared by 1 base and J by 0 bases, with 6 bases between. The V gene's germline CDR1 is MGHRA and CDR2 YSYEKL. The CDR3 region is CASSQAGLNTEAFF. DNA for the CDR3: TGCGCCAGCAGCCAAGCTGGGTTGAACACTGAAGCTTTCTTT.

This chain connects TRBV6-1 to TRBJ2-3; D gene ambiguous. Trimming removed 4 bases from V and 3 bases from J, with 14 bases in between. The CDR3 consists of 15 residues. CDR1 is MNHNS, CDR2 SASEGT, per germline. CDR3 nucleotide sequence: TGTGCCAGCAGTGCCCCTAAGGGCGTAACAGATACGCAGTATTTT. It yields the protein CASSAPKGVTDTQYF.

This sequence joins TRBV9 and TRBJ1-5; 9 positions match TRBD1. Unmatched junction bases numbered 3, after V lost 4 bases and J lost 4 bases. The germline V gene encodes CDR1 SGDLS and CDR2 YYNGEE. The CDR3 covers 14 residues. The CDR3 protein is CASSPGQGNQPQHF. DNA for the CDR3: TGTGCCAGCAGCCCTGGACAGGGGAATCAGCCCCAGCATTTT.

This clone was counted between two and nine times. The chain employs TRBV30 and TRBJ2-2; possible D gene TRBD1, 6 bases. V was pared by 3 bases and J by 0 bases, with 11 bases between. The V gene's germline CDR1 is GTSNPN and CDR2 SVGIG (reference sequence). The CDR3 totals 15 residues. The chain's CDR3 is CAWRGTGSNTGELFF. CDR3 DNA sequence: TGTGCCTGGAGAGGAACAGGGTCGAACACCGGGGAGCTGTTTTTT.

This chain uses TRBV29-1 with TRBJ2-7; 8 nucleotides agree with TRBD1. The V gene end was trimmed by 4 bases and the J gene end by 0 bases; junction bases not matched to a gene: 2. Germline lookup yields CDR1 SQVTM and CDR2 ANQGSEA. CDR3 length equals 13 residues. Here the CDR3 reads CSVGDRISYEQYF. CDR3 nucleotide sequence: TGCAGCGTTGGGGACAGGATCTCCTACGAGCAGTACTTC.

The V and J genes are TRBV4-1 and TRBJ1-2; weak D call: TRBD1 (6 bases). CDR3 length equals 15 residues. V lost 3 bases, J lost 7 bases, and 18 bases lay in between. Germline loops: CDR1 MGHRA, CDR2 YSYEKL. The DNA of the CDR3 is TGCGCCAGCAGCCAGCTAGAGGGGAACAGGGTTGGCTACACCTTC. It codes for CASSQLEGNRVGYTF.

The chain is built from TRBV6-5 and TRBJ1-2; tentative D call: TRBD1 (6 bases). There are 13 residues in the CDR3. V gave up 7 bases and J gave up 6 bases, with 15 bases separating them. The V gene's germline CDR1 is MNHEY and CDR2 SVGAGI. The CDR3 here is CASNSLTGHGYTF. CDR3 nucleotide sequence: TGTGCCAGCAATTCTCTGACAGGACATGGCTACACCTTC.

V and J are TRBV27 and TRBJ1-5, with D perhaps matching TRBD1 (6 bases). V lost 6 bases to trimming and J lost 2 bases, with 11 bases between them. The germline gives CDR1 MNHEY, CDR2 SMNVEV (reference sequence). CDR3 length: 14 residues. Here the CDR3 reads CASRYRQGNQPQHF. In DNA, the CDR3 is TGTGCCAGCAGATATCGACAGGGCAATCAGCCCCAGCATTTT.

This clone was detected a few times. The V call is TRBV19, the J call TRBJ2-1; the D gene is possibly TRBD1 (6 bases). Germline values: CDR1 LNHDA, CDR2 SQIVND (reference sequence). This CDR3 contains 14 residues. V lost 5 bases, J lost 5 bases, and 13 bases lay in between. The CDR3 sequence is CASSVQGPHNEQFF. CDR3 bases: TGTGCCAGTAGTGTCCAGGGGCCACACAATGAGCAGTTCTTC. The full variable domain, completed using reference TRBV19 and TRBJ2-1, is DGGITQSPKYLFRKEGQNVTLSCEQNLNHDAMYWYRQDPGQGLRLIYYSQIVNDFQKGDIAEGYSVSREKKESFPLTVTSAQKNPTAFYLCASSVQGPHNEQFFGPGTRLTVL.

In this sample, this clone turned up a few times. This chain connects TRBV5-1 to TRBJ2-5; D unclear. Germline CDR1 is SGHRS and CDR2 is YFSETQ. The CDR3 is made up of 14 amino acids. Trimming cost V 2 bases and J 5 bases, with 13 bases left between them. In DNA, the CDR3 is TGCGCCAGCAGCTTCGGATTGGTGGTGGAGACCCAGTACTTC. It yields the protein CASSFGLVVETQYF.